Presented here are 3 T cell receptor beta chains from one specimen sequenced in a study of Tregs in tolerant kidney transplant recipients. Using immunoSEQ multiplex PCR, the repertoire was profiled, and TCRdb retains in-frame clones only, with some absent. The sample holds roughly 250,000 clones, approximately 84% seen once. Material for sequencing was CD4+ T cells from blood. The receptors derive from a human donor in good health.

This chain joins TRBV7-2 and TRBJ1-6; 7 bases line up with TRBD1. J lost 5 bases, V lost 4 bases, and 5 bases had no gene match. CDR1 is SGHTA, CDR2 FQGNSA, per germline. The CDR3 totals 15 residues. CDR3 amino acids: CASSSGTVNNSPLHF. CDR3 in DNA: TGTGCCAGCAGCTCTGGGACAGTCAATAATTCACCCCTCCACTTT.

This sequence joins TRBV7-6 and TRBJ2-1, with 14 bases identical to TRBD2. CDR3 size: 20 residues. Per the germline V gene, CDR1 is SGHVS and CDR2 is FNYEAQ. Trimming at V came to 2 bases and at J to 2 bases, leaving 11 bases not matched to a gene. The CDR3 sequence is CASSLRPTSGGAATYNEQFF. CDR3 sequence (DNA): TGTGCCAGCAGCTTAAGGCCGACTAGCGGGGGGGCGGCAACCTACAATGAGCAGTTCTTC.

The V gene is TRBV2, the J gene TRBJ2-1; D uncertain. Germline CDR1 SNHLY, CDR2 FYNNEI. This CDR3 is built from 12 residues. V lost 7 bases and J lost 7, with 11 bases in between. The CDR3 sequence is CASNLELNEQFF. Here the CDR3 DNA reads TGTGCCAGCAATTTGGAGTTGAATGAGCAGTTCTTC.